The 30 T cell receptor beta chains in this list originate from one sample, sequenced in a study of blood T cell repertoires in COVID-19. Method: immunoSEQ multiplex PCR; TCRdb's copy keeps in-frame clones and lacks some. The sample lists around 290,000 clones; about 88% were seen once. Sequencing was carried out using PBMCs or T cells enriched from blood (not recorded which). These receptors were collected from a woman aged 60-70 years in a cohort exposed to, infected with or recovered from COVID-19 (not recorded which).

The chain joins TRBV27 to TRBJ2-3; possible D gene TRBD2, 5 bases. The CDR3 has 13 residues. Germline V CDR1 and CDR2: MNHEY, SMNVEV (reference sequence). The V end was cut by 3 bases, the J end by 6 bases, with 10 bases between. The CDR3 spells CASSLGRRDTQYF. The CDR3 nucleotides are TGTGCCAGCAGTTTGGGCAGGAGGGATACGCAGTATTTT.

This clone was counted a single time. V is TRBV28 and J is TRBJ2-5; TRBD2 is a possible D gene (6 bases). Trimming shortened V by 1 base and J by 4 bases, and 16 bases separated the two germline ends. The CDR3 has 16 amino acids. Germline V gene lookup returns CDR1 MDHEN and CDR2 SYDVKM. CDR3 bases: TGTGCCAGCAGTTTATTTCCCGGGGGTCTGGGAGAGACCCAGTACTTC. Residues: CASSLFPGGLGETQYF.

The chain employs TRBV30 and TRBJ1-3; D perhaps matches TRBD1 (5 bases). There are 13 residues in the CDR3. Germline V CDR1 and CDR2: GTSNPN, SVGIG (reference sequence). Trimming took 2 bases from V and 7 from J, leaving 12 bases between them. In DNA form, the CDR3 reads TGTGCCTGGAGTCTACCGGGGGTGAACACCATATATTTT. It encodes CAWSLPGVNTIYF.

The chain couples TRBV27 to TRBJ2-5; the D gene is possibly TRBD1 (5 bases). Germline loops: CDR1 MNHEY, CDR2 SMNVEV (reference sequence). Trimming removed 7 bases from V and 1 base from J, with 19 bases in between. This CDR3 comprises 16 residues. The CDR3 bases are TGTGCCAGCAAAAAGTCGCAGGGCCGAACCCAAGAGACCCAGTACTTC. It translates to CASKKSQGRTQETQYF.

V gene TRBV13 combines with J gene TRBJ1-3; D is unclear. Germline-derived CDR1 and CDR2 are PRHDT and FYEKMQ (reference sequence). The CDR3 spans 16 residues. Trimming pared 0 bases from V and 0 bases from J, leaving 9 bases between. CDR3 amino acids: CASSLGAGGSGNTIYF. The CDR3 region has the DNA TGTGCCAGCAGCTTAGGGGCAGGTGGCTCTGGAAACACCATATATTTT.

The chain combines TRBV2 with TRBJ2-3; 9 nucleotides agree with TRBD1. Germline V gene lookup returns CDR1 SNHLY and CDR2 FYNNEI. V lost 7 bases and J lost 6; bases outside the gene matches: 11. The CDR3 runs 15 residues. Here the CDR3 reads CASTSGTGKGDTQYF. CDR3 DNA sequence: TGTGCCAGCACCTCCGGGACAGGGAAGGGGGATACGCAGTATTTT.

This chain connects TRBV21-1 to TRBJ2-5; TRBD2, the table's D call, lacks a check against the DNA. TRBV21-1 corresponds to a pseudogene. This CDR3 region has 14 residues. CDR3 sequence reads: CASSNLREGETQYF. The CDR3 DNA is TGTGCCAGCAGCAATTTGAGGGAGGGCGAGACCCAGTACTTC.

This clone was observed once. The genes are TRBV2 and TRBJ1-2; D is perhaps TRBD1 (5 bases). The germline CDR1 and CDR2 sequences are SNHLY and FYNNEI. The CDR3 loop spans 14 amino acids. V shed 2 bases and J shed 4 bases, with 11 bases lying between them. In DNA form, the CDR3 reads TGTGCCAGCAGTGAACAGGGAATCGCCTATGGCTACACCTTC. As protein: CASSEQGIAYGYTF.

V and J are TRBV2 and TRBJ2-1, with D possibly TRBD1 on 6 matching bases. Trimming removed 7 bases from V and 4 bases from J, with 14 bases in between. CDR3 size: 14 residues. Germline V gene data show CDR1 as SNHLY and CDR2 as FYNNEI. CDR3 nucleotides: TGTGCCAGCATAGAACAGGGTGGGTACAATGAGCAGTTCTTC. Its protein product is CASIEQGGYNEQFF.

The chain is built from TRBV14 and TRBJ2-5, with D tentatively TRBD2 (5 bases). CDR3 length equals 15 residues. The germline V gene encodes CDR1 SGHDN and CDR2 FVKESK. Trimming cost V 0 bases and J 5 bases, with 13 bases left between them. The CDR3 region has the DNA TGTGCCAGCAGCCAAGAGGGGAGAAGGGCCGAGACCCAGTACTTC. Its translation: CASSQEGRRAETQYF.

The chain carries TRBV19 and TRBJ2-7; 8 nucleotides match TRBD2. CDR1 LNHDA and CDR2 SQIVND come from the germline V gene (reference sequence). V lost 7 bases to trimming and J lost 3 bases; unmatched junction nucleotides: 11. The CDR3 is 15 residues long. The DNA of the CDR3 is TGTGCCAGTAAGAGAGTGGGGACTAGTGGCTACGAGCAGTACTTC. This gives the protein CASKRVGTSGYEQYF.

This clone was seen a few times. V usage is TRBV28 and J usage is TRBJ1-4; TRBD1 aligns across 7 bases. CDR1 MDHEN and CDR2 SYDVKM come from the germline V gene. Trimming removed 6 bases from V and 8 bases from J; junction bases left unmatched: 9. This CDR3 is built from 14 residues. The CDR3, as DNA: TGTGCCAGCAGCCCCATTCGAGGGGGCGAAAAACTGTTTTTT. This encodes CASSPIRGGEKLFF.

The chain has TRBV7-2 and TRBJ2-1; 11 nucleotides match TRBD2. Germline CDR1 and CDR2: SGHTA and FQGNSA. V shed 1 base, J shed 6 bases, and the junction held 5 bases outside the gene matches. The CDR3 length is 16 residues. The CDR3 coding sequence is TGTGCCAGCAGCTTAGAAGGGACTAGCGGACTCAATGAGCAGTTCTTC. Encoded protein: CASSLEGTSGLNEQFF.

The sample holds one count of this clone. V is TRBV10-3 and J is TRBJ1-5, with 9 positions matching TRBD1. The CDR3 is 15 amino acids. Germline-derived CDR1 and CDR2 are ENHRY and SYGVKD. The V segment lost 6 bases and the J segment 5 bases; nucleotides outside the gene matches: 8. CDR3 amino acids: CAIREDRGLDQPQHF. Written as DNA, the CDR3 is TGTGCCATCAGGGAGGACAGGGGTTTGGATCAGCCCCAGCATTTT.

This chain uses TRBV5-4 with TRBJ1-2; possibly TRBD1 for D (6 bases). The CDR3 is 14 residues long. V dropped 3 bases and J dropped 5 bases, with 14 bases sitting between them. Germline V CDR1 and CDR2: SGHNT, YYREEE (reference sequence). CDR3 bases: TGTGCCAGCAGCTCCCAGGGGAGGGGTTATGGCTACACCTTC. Its protein product is CASSSQGRGYGYTF.

This clone was seen a handful of times. The rearrangement joins TRBV9 to TRBJ2-1; 8 bases map to TRBD2. Germline lookup yields CDR1 SGDLS and CDR2 YYNGEE. Germline trimming cut 0 bases from V and 4 bases from J; bases unmatched to any gene: 6. The CDR3 length is 16 residues. CDR3 residues: CASSVVTGGQYNEQFF. CDR3 sequence (DNA): TGTGCCAGCAGCGTAGTTACGGGAGGGCAGTACAATGAGCAGTTCTTC.

V usage is TRBV14 and J usage is TRBJ2-7, with D hard to call. The V end lost 4 bases, the J end lost 10 bases, and 14 bases lay between the germline ends. The CDR3 is made up of 12 amino acids. CDR1 SGHDN and CDR2 FVKESK come from the germline V gene. The CDR3, as DNA: TGTGCCAGCAGCCGAGAAAACCTATACCAGTACTTC. The encoded protein is CASSRENLYQYF.

The chain carries TRBV4-1 and TRBJ1-6, with 7 bases aligning to TRBD1. CDR1 and CDR2 from the germline V gene are MGHRA and YSYEKL. This CDR3 spans 14 amino acids. With V trimmed by 1 base and J by 9 bases, 3 bases remained unmatched. The CDR3 nucleotides are TGCGCCAGCAGCCAAGGGACAGGTGGTTCACCCCTCCACTTT. Protein: CASSQGTGGSPLHF.

This chain uses TRBV27 with TRBJ2-3; D is possibly TRBD2 (5 bases). Between the trimmed V and J ends, which lost 0 bases and 2 bases, there was a span of 6 bases. The CDR3 runs to 14 residues. Germline loops: CDR1 MNHEY, CDR2 SMNVEV (reference sequence). DNA of the CDR3: TGTGCCAGCAGTTTATCAGGACTCACAGATACGCAGTATTTT. Residues: CASSLSGLTDTQYF.

The chain couples TRBV4-1 to TRBJ1-6; D not resolved. V shed 1 base and J shed 0 bases, with 10 bases lying between them. From germline, CDR1 is MGHRA and CDR2 YSYEKL. The CDR3 is made up of 17 amino acids. The CDR3 nucleotides read TGCGCCAGCAGCCAAGTTACGGGGAGCTCCTATAATTCACCCCTCCACTTT. It encodes CASSQVTGSSYNSPLHF.

V gene TRBV28 combines with J gene TRBJ2-7, with TRBD2 matching 8 bases. The CDR3 runs to 14 residues. V gave up 5 bases and J gave up 3 bases; unmatched junction bases: 6. Germline lookup yields CDR1 MDHEN and CDR2 SYDVKM. CDR3 sequence: CASSIVAGLYEQYF. The CDR3 DNA reads TGTGCCAGCAGTATAGTAGCGGGGCTCTACGAGCAGTACTTC.

Comment on this clone: One end of the junction is discordant with germline, which a read error may explain. J is TRBJ2-1 and V is TRBV7-7; 11 bases are shared with TRBD2. CDR3 size: 15 residues. CDR1 is SSHAT and CDR2 is FNYEAQ in the germline V gene (reference sequence). In DNA, the CDR3 is TGTGCTAGCAGCGCCGGGACTAGCGGAACTTGGGAGCAGTTCTTC. Encoded protein: CASSAGTSGTWEQFF.

The genes are TRBV10-2 and TRBJ2-1; no definite D call. CDR3 length equals 13 residues. Germline loops: CDR1 WSHSY, CDR2 SAAADI. Deletions cut 8 bases from V and 0 bases from J, with 8 bases between. CDR3 DNA sequence: TGCGCCAGCGGCAGAGGCTCCTACAATGAGCAGTTCTTC. Protein sequence: CASGRGSYNEQFF.

This rearrangement joins TRBV28 to TRBJ1-5; TRBD1 aligns across 10 bases. V was pared by 6 bases and J by 7 bases, with 9 bases of the junction left unmatched. The germline CDR1 and CDR2 sequences are MDHEN and SYDVKM. The CDR3 spans 15 residues. The CDR3 is CASSPIGQGGQPQHF. The DNA for the CDR3 is TGTGCCAGCAGCCCCATCGGACAGGGGGGGCAGCCCCAGCATTTT.

V is TRBV19 and J is TRBJ2-1; D perhaps matches TRBD1 (5 bases). The germline V gene has CDR1 LNHDA and CDR2 SQIVND (reference sequence). There are 16 residues in the CDR3. V dropped 1 base and J dropped 5 bases, with 15 bases sitting between them. CDR3 sequence (DNA): TGTGCCAGTAGTATAGGCCCAGGCAAACAGGACAATGAGCAGTTCTTC. Encoded protein: CASSIGPGKQDNEQFF.

This chain links TRBV20-1 with TRBJ2-2; D unclear. CDR3 length equals 16 residues. The V gene lost 3 bases and the J gene lost 2 bases, with 16 bases spanning the gap. The germline V gene encodes CDR1 DFQATT and CDR2 SNEGSKA (reference sequence). This CDR3 reads CSASARSQANTGELFF. The CDR3, as DNA: TGCAGTGCTAGTGCTCGGTCCCAGGCAAACACCGGGGAGCTGTTTTTT.

The chain is built from TRBV11-2 and TRBJ2-7; TRBD2 might be the D (7 bases). The V gene lost 5 bases and the J gene lost 0 bases, with 14 bases spanning the gap. Germline assignment: CDR1 SGHAT and CDR2 FQNNGV. This CDR3 region has 15 residues. The CDR3 DNA is TGTGCCAGCAGCAGGGGGGGGGTCGACTCCTACGAGCAGTACTTC. Translated, it gives CASSRGGVDSYEQYF.

The J gene is TRBJ1-5, the V gene TRBV19; D not certain. CDR3 length: 13 residues. V was trimmed by 3 bases and J by 4 bases, leaving 7 bases between them. The V gene's germline CDR1 is LNHDA and CDR2 SQIVND (reference sequence). CDR3 nucleotide sequence: TGTGCCAGTAGTATCGAGGTTAATCAGCCCCAGCATTTT. Protein product: CASSIEVNQPQHF.

This clone was counted once. The rearrangement uses TRBV5-6 and TRBJ1-2; 7 nucleotides align to TRBD1. The CDR3 covers 12 residues. The trim removed 5 bases at V and 8 bases at J, leaving 6 bases unmatched. Germline CDR1 and CDR2: SGHDT and YYEEEE. CDR3 sequence: CASRSGGIGYTF. The CDR3 region has the DNA TGTGCCAGCAGGTCAGGGGGTATAGGCTACACCTTC.

Comments on this clone: Additional DNA sequences in this sample encode the identical CDR3. This rearrangement joins TRBV30 to TRBJ2-3, with unresolved D. This CDR3 has 13 amino acids. V was pared by 4 bases and J by 0 bases, with 8 bases between. The germline V gene encodes CDR1 GTSNPN and CDR2 SVGIG (reference sequence). This CDR3 is CAWTITSTDTQYF. CDR3 in DNA: TGTGCCTGGACTATAACTAGCACAGATACGCAGTATTTT.